This T cell receptor (beta chain) came from a study of response to subunit inactivated influenza vaccine (dated by TCRdb to the late 2010s). Regarding the complete study: Deep quantitative profiling of the T cell receptor repertoire was used in the study to follow responses to a trivalent subunit inactivated influenza vaccine.

Study-wide findings and limitations: The authors suggested that each seasonal influenza vaccination may recruit only a limited number of new T cells.

Trimmed from V: 2 bases; trimmed from J: 6 bases; junction bases lacking a gene match: 0. The CDR1 and CDR2 encoded by the germline V gene are MDHEN and SYDVKM. The CDR3 sequence holds 12 residues, the cysteine and phenylalanine included. Only CDR3 DNA is held: 36 bases, read in frame from base 1. The method behind the library was RT-PCR. Sequenced using an Illumina HiSeq 2500. TCRdb reworked the public reads: Q25 trimming with fastp, MiXCR clone assembly, productive beta chains retained. Every distinct CDR3 protein forms one entry, paired with its most common genes and DNA. For this sample there are around 710,000 distinct CDR3 sequences; about 15% appear just once. The ten largest account for around 6.5% of the sample. This clonotype was recorded at least ten times. Its antigen is still unknown. The record has no base qualities; no much larger clone is one base away.

The sequence was obtained from a man aged 45 to 65 who received an inactivated influenza vaccine. Donor details come from another sample of the same person, matched by shared clones. The chain is encoded by TRBV28 joined to TRBJ2-7, and 8 junctional nucleotides match TRBD1. The material sequenced was PBMCs from blood, taken roughly 15 days before vaccination. The DNA is TGTGCCAGCAGTTTACAGGGGGCCGAGCAGTACTTC. Its coded protein is CASSLQGAEQYF.